This entry lists 27 T cell receptor beta chains sequenced from one sample in a study of radiotherapy plus CTLA-4 blockade in lung cancer. Method: immunoSEQ multiplex PCR; TCRdb's copy keeps in-frame clones and lacks some. The sample includes about 32,000 clones, roughly 79% of them seen just once. The sequencing here drew on peripheral blood, taken from a patient treated with radiotherapy plus ipilimumab. The source is a human donor with non-small cell lung cancer that progressed on radiotherapy plus ipilimumab.

The CDR3 here is CASSLGLLGGGTQYNEQFF. CDR3 nucleotide sequence: TGTGCCAGCAGCTTGGGTCTATTAGGCGGGGGTACCCAATACAATGAGCAGTTCTTC. The genes are TRBV5-4 and TRBJ2-1; 7 bases are shared with TRBD2. The ends lost 0 bases at V and 4 bases at J; junction bases unmatched: 16. CDR1 SGHNT and CDR2 YYREEE come from the germline V gene (reference sequence). The CDR3 has 19 amino acids.

The J gene is TRBJ1-2, the V gene TRBV9; tentative D call: TRBD1 (5 bases). CDR1 and CDR2 from the germline V gene are SGDLS and YYNGEE. The CDR3 is 15 amino acids. The V end was cut by 3 bases, the J end by 3 bases, with 15 bases between. CDR3 in DNA: TGTGCCAGCAGCGGGGTCGACAGACACTACTATGGCTACACCTTC. It encodes CASSGVDRHYYGYTF.

The J gene is TRBJ2-3, the V gene TRBV5-4; 10 bases line up with TRBD2. The CDR3 contains 16 residues. Per the germline V gene, CDR1 is SGHNT and CDR2 is YYREEE (reference sequence). V dropped 1 base and J dropped 3; count of bases not matched to a gene: 5. The CDR3 loop reads CASSLRAGGPTDTQYF. The DNA of the CDR3 is TGTGCCAGCAGCTTGCGAGCGGGGGGGCCGACAGATACGCAGTATTTT.

This clone was seen once. The V and J genes are TRBV2 and TRBJ1-5; D is possibly TRBD1 (5 bases). The V gene lost 4 bases and the J gene lost 2 bases, with 9 bases spanning the gap. Germline lookup yields CDR1 SNHLY and CDR2 FYNNEI. The CDR3 has 14 residues. CDR3 nucleotide sequence: TGTGCCAGCAGTGGGGGCAGGGGCAATCAGCCCCAGCATTTT. Translation gives CASSGGRGNQPQHF.

This chain links TRBV30 with TRBJ1-2; the D is unclear. From germline, CDR1 is GTSNPN and CDR2 SVGIG (reference sequence). This CDR3 region has 11 residues. The V end was cut by 0 bases, the J end by 6 bases, with 5 bases between. The CDR3, as DNA: TGTGCCTGGAGTGTACCAGATGGCTACACCTTC. Protein product: CAWSVPDGYTF.

The V gene is TRBV4-2, the J gene TRBJ2-7; a weak D match, TRBD2 (5 bases). Germline values: CDR1 LGHNA, CDR2 YNFKEQ. This CDR3 comprises 16 residues. Deletions cut 1 base from V and 2 bases from J, with 15 bases between. The CDR3 nucleotides read TGTGCCAGCAGCCAAGCCGGAGTATCAGCGGCCTACGAGCAGTACTTC. This sequence encodes CASSQAGVSAAYEQYF.

The chain couples TRBV28 to TRBJ2-7, with TRBD1 identical over 12 bases. This CDR3 is built from 15 residues. V dropped 5 bases and J dropped 5; count of bases not matched to a gene: 7. The germline CDR1 and CDR2 sequences are MDHEN and SYDVKM. Here the CDR3 DNA reads TGTGCCAGCAGTCCAGGGACAGGGGGCATCGACGAGCAGTACTTC. It encodes CASSPGTGGIDEQYF.

DNA for the CDR3: TGTGCCACCAGCAGAGGAGGGTATAGCAATCAGCCCCAGCATTTT. This gives the protein CATSRGGYSNQPQHF. This chain connects TRBV15 to TRBJ1-5, with no clear D. Germline assignment: CDR1 LNHNV and CDR2 YYDKDF (reference sequence). V lost 1 base and J 0 bases, leaving 7 bases between the germline ends. The CDR3 loop spans 15 amino acids. The entire variable domain, with the rest obtained from reference TRBV15 and TRBJ1-5, is as follows: DAMVIQNPRYQVTQFGKPVTLSCSQTLNHNVMYWYQQKSSQAPKLLFHYYDKDFNNEADTPDNFQSRRPNTSFCFLDIRSPGLGDTAMYLCATSRGGYSNQPQHFGDGTRLSIL.

The chain is built from TRBV27 and TRBJ2-7; the match to TRBD1 covers 10 bases. Germline assignment: CDR1 MNHEY and CDR2 SMNVEV (reference sequence). The CDR3 consists of 15 residues. Trimming took 8 bases from V and 2 from J; bases not matched to a gene: 9. The CDR3 loop is CASRQRTGGAYEQYF. The CDR3, as DNA: TGTGCCAGCCGCCAGAGGACAGGGGGGGCCTACGAGCAGTACTTC.

DNA for the CDR3: TGTGCCACCAGCAGAGATGGCAGCGAGTATGAAAAACTGTTTTTT. Protein: CATSRDGSEYEKLFF. The gene calls are TRBV15 and TRBJ1-4; no reliable D call. The V gene lost 0 bases and the J gene lost 6 bases, with 11 bases spanning the gap. Germline assignment: CDR1 LNHNV and CDR2 YYDKDF (reference sequence). This CDR3 has 15 amino acids.

The chain carries TRBV29-1 and TRBJ2-2; 10 bases match TRBD1. V shed 4 bases and J 1 base; nucleotides not matched to a gene: 3. The length of the CDR3 is 15 residues. Germline CDR1 reads SQVTM; CDR2 reads ANQGSEA. The CDR3 loop reads CSVGGQGENTGELFF. CDR3 nucleotides: TGCAGCGTTGGAGGACAGGGGGAGAACACCGGGGAGCTGTTTTTT.

The chain combines TRBV2 with TRBJ2-3; 9 bases agree with TRBD2. The CDR3 contains 19 residues. CDR1 is SNHLY, CDR2 FYNNEI, per germline. J was trimmed by 0 bases and V by 8 bases; bases with no gene match: 18. CDR3 sequence reads: CASWGRGPRLADSTDTQYF. CDR3 nucleotides: TGTGCCAGCTGGGGGCGGGGCCCGAGACTAGCGGATAGCACAGATACGCAGTATTTT.

The V gene is TRBV29-1, the J gene TRBJ1-1, with 9 bases aligning to TRBD1. Germline V gene sequence: CDR1 SQVTM, CDR2 ANQGSEA. This CDR3 has 14 amino acids. V lost 5 bases, J lost 5 bases, and 9 bases stayed unmatched. CDR3 amino acids: CSVWTPTGGTEAFF. The CDR3 DNA reads TGCAGCGTTTGGACCCCGACAGGGGGGACTGAAGCTTTCTTT.

V gene TRBV28 combines with J gene TRBJ2-6; D is unclear. The germline V gene has CDR1 MDHEN and CDR2 SYDVKM. V was shortened by 4 bases and J by 0 bases, with 16 bases between the two germline ends. The CDR3 has 18 residues. The CDR3 coding sequence is TGTGCCAGCAGTTACCCAGCCCGCGGAAGCTCTGGGGCCAACGTCCTGACTTTC. Residues: CASSYPARGSSGANVLTF.

This sequence joins TRBV5-1 and TRBJ1-5, with 7 positions matching TRBD1. Trimming at V came to 7 bases and at J to 7 bases, leaving 8 bases not matched to a gene. CDR3 length: 13 amino acids. Germline CDR1 and CDR2: SGHRS and YFSETQ. The CDR3 loop is CASRRDSGQPQHF. CDR3 sequence (DNA): TGCGCCAGCCGCCGGGACAGCGGCCAGCCCCAGCATTTT.

V usage is TRBV7-2 and J usage is TRBJ2-6; 7 nucleotides agree with TRBD1. Looked up from germline, CDR1 is SGHTA and CDR2 is FQGNSA. The V and J ends lost 5 bases and 8 bases, in that order; junction bases with no gene match: 9. CDR3 length: 15 amino acids. This CDR3 reads CASSPGQAATNVLTF. CDR3 in DNA: TGTGCCAGCAGCCCCGGACAGGCTGCGACCAACGTCCTGACTTTC.

The CDR3 loop is CASSGGVWDFGDNEQFF. The CDR3 DNA reads TGTGCCAGCAGCGGGGGTGTGTGGGACTTTGGCGACAATGAGCAGTTCTTC. The V and J genes are TRBV5-6 and TRBJ2-1; the D gene is possibly TRBD2 (6 bases). With 4 bases removed from V and 5 bases from J, the gap between germline ends came to 22 bases. CDR1 and CDR2 from the germline V gene are SGHDT and YYEEEE. The CDR3 is made up of 17 amino acids.

V and J are TRBV6-5 and TRBJ1-6; TRBD1 is a possible D gene (5 bases). Germline lookup yields CDR1 MNHEY and CDR2 SVGAGI. The CDR3 totals 16 residues. The V gene lost 0 bases and the J gene lost 5 bases, with 11 bases spanning the gap. The CDR3: CASSYSGVSHNSPLHF. CDR3 DNA sequence: TGTGCCAGCAGTTACTCAGGGGTATCTCATAATTCACCCCTCCACTTT.

This chain links TRBV28 with TRBJ2-5; TRBD1 matches 9 bases. CDR1 is MDHEN and CDR2 is SYDVKM in the germline V gene. This CDR3 is built from 19 residues. The V gene end was trimmed by 3 bases and the J gene end by 2 bases; junction bases not matched to a gene: 16. CDR3 sequence reads: CASSFYQLPTDRGQETQYF. Here the CDR3 DNA reads TGTGCCAGCAGTTTCTATCAACTACCTACCGACAGGGGGCAAGAGACCCAGTACTTC. Full variable domain (remainder filled in from reference TRBV28 and TRBJ2-5): DVKVTQSSRYLVKRTGEKVFLECVQDMDHENMFWYRQDPGLGLRLIYFSYDVKMKEKGDIPEGYSVSREKKERFSLILESASTNQTSMYLCASSFYQLPTDRGQETQYFGPGTRLLVL.

V is TRBV11-1 and J is TRBJ1-2; D uncertain. The CDR3 contains 13 residues. Germline lookup yields CDR1 SGHAT and CDR2 FQDESV (reference sequence). Between the trimmed V and J ends, which lost 1 base and 6 bases, there was a span of 9 bases. The CDR3 sequence: CASSLGVGDGYTF. As DNA, the CDR3 is TGTGCCAGCAGCTTAGGCGTGGGAGATGGCTACACCTTC.

The rearrangement uses TRBV10-3 and TRBJ2-6; weak D call: TRBD1 (6 bases). V lost 3 bases, J lost 0 bases, and 12 bases lay in between. The CDR3 contains 17 residues. The germline CDR1 and CDR2 sequences are ENHRY and SYGVKD. The CDR3 region has the DNA TGTGCCATCAGTGACAGGGGCTCTCTCTCTGGGGCCAACGTCCTGACTTTC. Its translation is CAISDRGSLSGANVLTF.

The chain couples TRBV29-1 to TRBJ2-3, with D unclear. The germline CDR1 and CDR2 sequences are SQVTM and ANQGSEA. V was clipped by 3 bases and J by 1 base, with 11 bases between them. CDR3 length: 14 residues. This chain's CDR3 is CSVESRSRTDTQYF. CDR3 nucleotide sequence: TGCAGCGTTGAGAGTCGATCCCGCACAGATACGCAGTATTTT.

V is TRBV19 and J is TRBJ1-1, with unresolved D. CDR3 length: 16 amino acids. The germline V and J ends were trimmed by 8 bases and 0 bases, with 19 bases remaining between them. Germline CDR1 is LNHDA and CDR2 is SQIVND (reference sequence). Here the CDR3 DNA reads TGTGCCAGTTCGGAGCTACAGAATTACATGAACACTGAAGCTTTCTTT. Amino acid sequence: CASSELQNYMNTEAFF. Combining the CDR3 with reference TRBV19 and TRBJ1-1 gives the whole variable domain DGGITQSPKYLFRKEGQNVTLSCEQNLNHDAMYWYRQDPGQGLRLIYYSQIVNDFQKGDIAEGYSVSREKKESFPLTVTSAQKNPTAFYLCASSELQNYMNTEAFFGQGTRLTVV.

The chain carries TRBV4-1 and TRBJ1-2; possible D gene TRBD1, 5 bases. Trimming removed 2 bases from V and 4 bases from J, with 11 bases in between. Germline CDR1 and CDR2: MGHRA and YSYEKL. The CDR3 loop spans 14 amino acids. The CDR3 DNA reads as TGCGCCAGCAGCCAATTGGGACTGAGCTATGGCTACACCTTC. Amino acid sequence: CASSQLGLSYGYTF.

Only a few counts were recorded for this clone. The CDR3: CASRFGGELFF. The CDR3 DNA reads TGTGCCAGCAGGTTCGGCGGGGAGCTGTTTTTT. This chain links TRBV6-6 with TRBJ2-2; no definite D call. This CDR3 region has 11 residues. Germline V gene lookup returns CDR1 MNHNY and CDR2 SVGAGI (reference sequence). Trimming took off 6 bases at V and 7 bases at J, with 6 bases between the two ends.

The V gene is TRBV2, the J gene TRBJ1-1; weak D call: TRBD1 (5 bases). V was trimmed by 3 bases and J by 1 base, leaving 12 bases between them. CDR1 is SNHLY, CDR2 FYNNEI, per germline. This CDR3 spans 15 amino acids. The CDR3 DNA reads TGTGCCAGCAGTGATACACGGAGGGGGAACACTGAAGCTTTCTTT. It yields the protein CASSDTRRGNTEAFF.

This clone was seen a few times. The chain employs TRBV10-1 and TRBJ2-2; no clear D. The CDR3 is made up of 14 amino acids. Germline assignment: CDR1 WNHNN and CDR2 SYGVQD (reference sequence). Trimming shortened V by 0 bases and J by 4 bases, and 6 bases separated the two germline ends. CDR3 in amino acids: CASSESRGTGELFF. CDR3 coding DNA: TGCGCCAGCAGTGAGTCTAGAGGCACCGGGGAGCTGTTTTTT.